This TCR beta chain stems from a study of tumor-infiltrating lymphocytes in primary liver carcinoma. About the study: There were tumors of stage T1-T3 N0M0, each 4.2 to 10 cm across. Study-wide findings and caveats: Since the samples were bulk and unsorted, the CD4+ and CD8+ repertoires were not compared.

Blood RNA originated from unsorted whole blood, with germline DNA additionally extracted. The germline V gene encodes CDR1 WSHSY and CDR2 SAAADI. The CDR3 contains 14 residues. Trimming took 5 bases from V and 4 from J, leaving 12 bases between them. The researchers produced TCR beta cDNA from approximately 550 ng total RNA with a constant-region primer. ARM-PCR, slightly modified, supplied the TCR beta libraries through three nested multiplex PCR rounds. TRBV1-TRBV30 forward and Cbeta reverse primers drove the first two approximately 10-cycle rounds. MiXCR, run by TCRdb on the multiplex PCR reads, gives a single entry per CDR3 protein. This table holds around 210,000 distinct CDR3 sequences, roughly two thirds found once. This clonotype was seen at least ten times. Its target is unknown.

Sample: peripheral blood. This sequence originates from a woman in her fifties or sixties with primary liver carcinoma and hepatitis B virus infection. The V and J genes are TRBV10-2 and TRBJ2-1; possible D gene TRBD1, 5 bases. The CDR3 loop reads CASSSTGRYNEQFF. CDR3 nucleotides: TGCGCCAGCAGTTCAACAGGAAGGTACAATGAGCAGTTCTTC.